This passage covers 12 T cell receptor beta chains from one sample sequenced in a study of blood T cell repertoires in COVID-19. Method: immunoSEQ multiplex PCR; TCRdb's copy keeps in-frame clones and lacks some. The data show approximately 260,000 clones, roughly 88% seen once. Sequencing input: peripheral blood. The source is a woman aged 70-85 years with acute or convalescent COVID-19.

This chain connects TRBV5-1 to TRBJ1-2; TRBD1 agrees at 11 bases. Germline CDR1 and CDR2: SGHRS and YFSETQ. CDR3 length equals 17 residues. V trimming: 4 bases; J trimming: 6 bases; junction bases outside the gene matches: 14. CDR3 region: CASSPTAPGQGENGYTF. The DNA for the CDR3 is TGCGCCAGCAGCCCCACGGCTCCGGGACAGGGGGAGAATGGCTACACCTTC.

The CDR3: CASSLGGRAREQYF. The CDR3 DNA follows: TGTGCCAGCAGCTTAGGGGGCAGGGCCCGCGAGCAGTACTTC. This chain joins TRBV11-2 and TRBJ2-7; a possible D gene is TRBD1 (5 bases). This CDR3 has 14 amino acids. Trimming left V 1 base short and J 6 bases short, with 13 bases between. The germline gives CDR1 SGHAT, CDR2 FQNNGV.

The chain recombines TRBV4-1 with TRBJ1-4; a weak D match, TRBD1 (5 bases). This CDR3 region has 16 residues. The ends were cut back, 1 base at V and 4 bases at J, with 13 bases in the middle. CDR1 is MGHRA and CDR2 is YSYEKL in the germline V gene. CDR3 sequence: CASSQAPTVSNEKLFF. The CDR3 bases are TGCGCCAGCAGCCAAGCTCCGACAGTCAGTAATGAAAAACTGTTTTTT.

Points on this clone: Other DNA sequences of this sample code for an identical CDR3. V is TRBV20-1 and J is TRBJ2-5; D perhaps matches TRBD2 (5 bases). Germline CDR1 is DFQATT and CDR2 is SNEGSKA (reference sequence). This CDR3 comprises 11 residues. V was pared by 4 bases and J by 3 bases, with 6 bases between. As DNA, the CDR3 is TGCAGTGCTATGCGGGAAGAGACCCAGTACTTC. This gives the protein CSAMREETQYF.

The chain uses TRBV30 and TRBJ2-7; a weak D match, TRBD2 (6 bases). From germline, CDR1 is GTSNPN and CDR2 SVGIG (reference sequence). The CDR3 extends over 13 amino acids. The V end lost 1 base, the J end lost 4 bases, and 11 bases lay between the germline ends. The CDR3 loop reads CAWSEEEGYEQYF. The DNA for the CDR3 is TGTGCCTGGAGTGAAGAGGAGGGTTACGAGCAGTACTTC.

The chain joins TRBV18 to TRBJ2-7; TRBD2 might be the D (5 bases). The CDR3 loop spans 12 amino acids. Trimming took 5 bases from V and 3 from J, leaving 8 bases between them. From germline, CDR1 is KGHSH and CDR2 LQKENI. CDR3 loop: CASSEGGYEQYF. CDR3 nucleotides: TGTGCCAGCTCAGAGGGCGGCTACGAGCAGTACTTC.

As DNA, the CDR3 is TGCGCCAGCGGGCGGGGGGACATTCCGAGCTCCTACGAGCAGTACTTC. This translates into CASGRGDIPSSYEQYF. V is TRBV5-1 and J is TRBJ2-7; 8 positions match TRBD2. Germline V gene data show CDR1 as SGHRS and CDR2 as YFSETQ. The CDR3 totals 16 residues. V lost 7 bases and J lost 0; bases outside the gene matches: 12.

A single count supports this clone. This sequence joins TRBV25-1 and TRBJ1-1; perhaps TRBD1 as D (5 bases). The length of the CDR3 is 17 residues. Trimming left V 8 bases short and J 3 bases short, with 25 bases between. The germline V gene encodes CDR1 MGHDK and CDR2 SYGVNS. As DNA, the CDR3 is TGTGCCAGCTGCCGATCTGGATGGGGGGAAGGGGACACTGAAGCTTTCTTT. This codes for CASCRSGWGEGDTEAFF.

The V gene is TRBV5-5, the J gene TRBJ1-6; 9 bases are shared with TRBD1. The CDR3 contains 18 residues. The germline V gene encodes CDR1 SGHKS and CDR2 YYEKEE (reference sequence). The V segment lost 4 bases and the J segment 4 bases; nucleotides outside the gene matches: 12. CDR3 sequence: CASSATPNRGRYNSPLHF. CDR3 nucleotides: TGTGCCAGCAGCGCAACCCCGAACAGGGGGCGATATAATTCACCCCTCCACTTT. The complete variable domain, with remaining parts taken from reference TRBV5-5 and TRBJ1-6, reads DAGVTQSPTHLIKTRGQQVTLRCSPISGHKSVSWYQQVLGQGPQFIFQYYEKEERGRGNFPDRFSARQFPNYSSELNVNALLLGDSALYLCASSATPNRGRYNSPLHFGNGTRLTVT.

J is TRBJ1-2 and V is TRBV2; perhaps TRBD1 as D (5 bases). The CDR3 is made up of 14 amino acids. The germline V gene encodes CDR1 SNHLY and CDR2 FYNNEI. The V gene lost 4 bases and the J gene lost 4 bases, with 13 bases spanning the gap. The CDR3 region is CASSAAGQGYGYTF. In DNA form, the CDR3 reads TGTGCCAGCAGTGCAGCAGGGCAGGGCTATGGCTACACCTTC.

The J gene is TRBJ2-5, the V gene TRBV9; a possible D gene is TRBD1 (6 bases). V was trimmed by 0 bases and J by 5 bases, leaving 20 bases between them. This CDR3 is built from 17 residues. Germline V gives CDR1 SGDLS, CDR2 YYNGEE. The CDR3, as DNA: TGTGCCAGCAGCGTAGGTGCCTTCCAGGGGATTCGGGAGACCCAGTACTTC. It encodes CASSVGAFQGIRETQYF.

The chain combines TRBV9 with TRBJ1-2; D perhaps matches TRBD1 (6 bases). Deletions cut 0 bases from V and 5 bases from J, with 14 bases between. Germline-derived CDR1 and CDR2 are SGDLS and YYNGEE. The CDR3 extends over 15 amino acids. The CDR3, as DNA: TGTGCCAGCAGCGTAGAGTCCCAGGGGAAGTATGGCTACACCTTC. Its translation is CASSVESQGKYGYTF.